Following are 4 T cell receptor beta chains from one sample sequenced in a study of CD8+ T cells in alopecia areata. The sequencing template was cDNA reverse transcribed from extracted RNA. The data were produced by immunoSEQ multiplex PCR, yet TCRdb's version contains in-frame clones alone and is incomplete. The table records approximately 150,000 clones, around 86% of them present only once. The treatment: oral pan-JAK inhibitor, 5-10 mg twice daily. The material was CD8+ T cells sorted from blood, obtained at week 4, from a patient treated with tofacitinib. The receptors stem from a human donor with alopecia areata.

The rearrangement links TRBV2 to TRBJ2-4; TRBD1 matches 7 bases. The CDR3 sequence is 15 residues long. The ends lost 3 bases at V and 7 bases at J; junction bases unmatched: 9. In germline, CDR1 is SNHLY, CDR2 FYNNEI. The CDR3 loop reads CASSDWRQGTNIQYF. The CDR3 nucleotides are TGTGCCAGCAGTGACTGGAGACAGGGTACCAACATTCAGTACTTC.

The V gene is TRBV4-2, the J gene TRBJ2-1; 8 nucleotides agree with TRBD2. Trimming cost V 4 bases and J 7 bases; bases outside gene matches: 6. The CDR3 has 14 residues. CDR1 is LGHNA and CDR2 is YNFKEQ in the germline V gene. The chain's CDR3 is CASSRRGGPNEQFF. The DNA for the CDR3 is TGTGCCAGCAGCCGTCGGGGGGGCCCTAATGAGCAGTTCTTC.

The genes are TRBV5-1 and TRBJ2-1, with no clear D. The CDR3 is 14 residues long. The germline CDR1 and CDR2 sequences are SGHRS and YFSETQ. With 6 bases removed from V and 0 bases from J, the gap between germline ends came to 10 bases. The CDR3 DNA reads TGCGCCAGCATAGGTTTGGGCTCCTACAATGAGCAGTTCTTC. Protein product: CASIGLGSYNEQFF.

As to this clone: Its ends do not fully match the called genes, so a read error is possible. The chain has TRBV5-6 and TRBJ2-3; D gene unclear. Germline V gives CDR1 SGHDT, CDR2 YYEEEE. The CDR3 loop spans 14 amino acids. The CDR3 nucleotides are TGTGCCAGCAGCTTGGTGTTAACGGCAGACACGCAGTATTTT. As protein: CASSLVLTADTQYF.